Following are 15 T cell receptor beta chains from one sample sequenced in a study of Tregs in tolerant kidney transplant recipients. Sequencing used immunoSEQ multiplex PCR; TCRdb keeps in-frame clones, though not all of them. This table holds more than 30,000 clones. The material was CD8+ T cells from blood, obtained before the transplant. The source is a human donor who received a combined kidney and bone marrow transplant.

Turning to this clone: The CDR3 extends 3 residues past the end of the read, so its final part is completed from the germline J gene. V usage is TRBV10-2 and J usage is TRBJ2-1, with TRBD2 matching over 8 bases. This CDR3 region has 15 residues. The trim removed 2 bases at V and 3 bases at J, leaving 3 bases unmatched. Looked up from germline, CDR1 is WSHSY and CDR2 is SAAADI. CDR3 amino acids: CASSEGLAVYNEQFF. Incomplete CDR3 DNA: TGCGCCAGCAGTGAGGGACTAGCAGTCTACAATGAG.

As for this clone: The CDR3 end lies 3 residues beyond the end of the read and is filled in from the germline J gene. This chain uses TRBV7-9 with TRBJ1-2; perhaps TRBD1 as D (6 bases). V lost 5 bases to trimming and J lost 3 bases, with 13 bases between them. The CDR3 is made up of 14 amino acids. Germline V lookup: CDR1 SEHNR, CDR2 FQNEAQ (reference sequence). The chain's CDR3 is CASSPYRVDYGYTF. CDR3 DNA, as far as it was read: TGTGCCAGCAGCCCATACAGGGTTGACTATGGC.

With regard to this clone: The read halts 3 residues ahead of the CDR3 end, with the missing end drawn from the germline J gene. V is TRBV20-1 and J is TRBJ1-4, with a weak D call TRBD1 (6 bases). The CDR3 loop spans 15 amino acids. CDR1 and CDR2 from the germline V gene are DFQATT and SNEGSKA (reference sequence). This CDR3 is CSAFREGGHDEKLFF. Partial CDR3 DNA: TGCAGCGCCTTTCGTGAAGGGGGACACGATGAAAAA.

Regarding this clone: The read terminates 3 residues before the CDR3 end, so the remaining end is supplied by the germline J gene. The chain is built from TRBV18 and TRBJ1-2; D is perhaps TRBD1 (6 bases). This CDR3 region has 16 residues. Germline loops: CDR1 KGHSH, CDR2 LQKENI. CDR3 in amino acids: CASSPPGHPSSYEYTF. The part of the CDR3 DNA that was read is TGTGCCAGCTCACCGCCGGGACATCCAAGCTCCTACGAG.

Regarding this clone: The CDR3 goes on 3 residues after the read ends, and that part is filled in from the germline J gene. The V call is TRBV7-6, the J call TRBJ2-3, with D perhaps TRBD1 (6 bases). The CDR3 runs to 12 residues. V gave up 3 bases and J gave up 6 bases, with 7 bases separating them. Germline loops: CDR1 SGHVS, CDR2 FNYEAQ. CDR3 amino acids: CASSLGADTQYF. The CDR3 bases that were read are TGTGCCAGCAGCTTGGGGGCGGATACG.

As concerns this clone: From the germline J gene comes the end of the CDR3, since the read stops 3 residues before it. The rearrangement joins TRBV19 to TRBJ2-7; a weak D match, TRBD1 (5 bases). Trimming took 6 bases from V and 1 from J, leaving 10 bases between them. The CDR3 contains 13 residues. Germline CDR1 reads LNHDA; CDR2 reads SQIVND (reference sequence). The CDR3 protein is CASRQEASYEQYF. The CDR3 DNA, read in part, is TGTGCCAGTAGACAGGAAGCTTCCTACGAG.

Concerning this clone: Read sequence stops 3 residues before the CDR3 end, and the germline J gene provides the missing end. The chain combines TRBV7-6 with TRBJ2-1; the D is unclear. The germline V gene has CDR1 SGHVS and CDR2 FNYEAQ. Trimming took 4 bases from V and 9 from J, leaving 16 bases between them. CDR3 length: 14 amino acids. CDR3 in amino acids: CASSSPPVVIEQFF. Partial CDR3 DNA: TGTGCCAGCAGCTCGCCCCCTGTAGTTATTGAG.

In the case of this clone: The junction departs from the called germline gene at one end, perhaps through a read error. The sequenced fragment ends 3 residues before the CDR3 boundary, so the rest is inferred from the germline J gene. The chain joins TRBV30 to TRBJ1-3, with D hard to call. CDR3 length: 11 amino acids. The germline gives CDR1 GTSNPN, CDR2 SVGIG (reference sequence). CDR3 DNA, as far as it was read: TGTGCCTGGGTGTCTGTAAACACC. This encodes CAWVSVNT. In full, the CDR3 is CAWVSVNTIYF.

The CDR3 sequence is CASSIGTHTEAFF. CDR3 bases read: TGTGCCAGTAGTATAGGTACTCACACTGAA. V and J are TRBV19 and TRBJ1-1; D gene uncertain. The read ends 3 residues early relative to the CDR3; the germline J gene fills the gap. CDR3 length equals 13 residues. Trimming pared 1 base from V and 3 bases from J, leaving 6 bases between. The germline V gene has CDR1 LNHDA and CDR2 SQIVND (reference sequence).

A remark on this clone: The CDR3 is cut off 3 residues early in the read; its end comes from the germline J gene. V is TRBV19 and J is TRBJ1-1, with 7 bases that match TRBD1. Germline V CDR1 and CDR2: LNHDA, SQIVND (reference sequence). The CDR3 contains 13 residues. Trimming cost V 4 bases and J 1 base; bases outside gene matches: 0. The covered CDR3 bases are TGTGCCAGTAGTAGACAGGGGAACACTGAA. Its translation is CASSRQGNTE. The entire CDR3 protein reads CASSRQGNTEAFF. Full variable domain (remainder filled in from reference TRBV19 and TRBJ1-1): DGGITQSPKYLFRKEGQNVTLSCEQNLNHDAMYWYRQDPGQGLRLIYYSQIVNDFQKGDIAEGYSVSREKKESFPLTVTSAQKNPTAFYLCASSRQGNTEAFFGQGTRLTVV.

As regards this clone: Read data end 3 residues before the CDR3 end; the end is taken from the germline J gene. V gene TRBV29-1 combines with J gene TRBJ2-1; no firm D call. Trimming removed 7 bases at V and 4 bases at J, with 11 bases between. Germline-derived CDR1 and CDR2 are SQVTM and ANQGSEA. The CDR3 extends over 12 amino acids. The CDR3 sequence is CSADQVYNEQFF. The sequenced CDR3 bases are TGCAGCGCTGATCAGGTGTACAATGAG.

As for this clone: The CDR3 end falls 3 residues outside the read, so it is completed with the germline J gene. This chain connects TRBV2 to TRBJ2-7, with no clear D. V was shortened by 4 bases and J by 6 bases, with 10 bases between the two germline ends. Germline-derived CDR1 and CDR2 are SNHLY and FYNNEI. The CDR3 contains 12 residues. CDR3 region: CASSGMTGEQYF. The covered CDR3 bases are TGTGCCAGCAGTGGGATGACGGGCGAG.

As concerns this clone: The read halts 3 residues ahead of the CDR3 end, with the missing end drawn from the germline J gene. This chain uses TRBV18 with TRBJ2-7, with 10 bases matching TRBD1. CDR3 size: 15 residues. Germline V gene sequence: CDR1 KGHSH, CDR2 LQKENI. J was trimmed by 4 bases and V by 3 bases; bases with no gene match: 6. The CDR3 DNA, read in part, is TGTGCCAGCTCACCTGTGGACAGGGGGATTTACGAG. This encodes CASSPVDRGIYE. The complete CDR3 protein is CASSPVDRGIYEQYF.

The CDR3 bases that were read are TGCGCCAGCAGCTCTGTAGCGGGAGCATTGGGAGATGAG. Translating gives CASSSVAGALGDE. From start to end, the CDR3 is CASSSVAGALGDEQFF. This chain connects TRBV5-1 to TRBJ2-1; TRBD2 matches at 9 bases. The sequence runs out 3 residues before the end of the CDR3; the remainder is reconstructed from the germline J gene. Germline V CDR1 and CDR2: SGHRS, YFSETQ. The V gene end was trimmed by 3 bases and the J gene end by 8 bases; junction bases not matched to a gene: 12. The CDR3 is 16 amino acids.

Notes on this clone: The read terminates 3 residues ahead of where the CDR3 ends, so the germline J gene completes it. The chain combines TRBV19 with TRBJ2-3, with a possible D match to TRBD1 (5 bases). CDR1 is LNHDA, CDR2 SQIVND, per germline (reference sequence). The CDR3 is 16 amino acids. Trimming stripped 0 bases from V and 2 bases from J, with 12 bases between. Partial CDR3 DNA: TGTGCCAGTAGTATAGATCAGGGCAGGAACACAGATACG. Amino acid sequence: CASSIDQGRNTDT. The whole CDR3 sequence is CASSIDQGRNTDTQYF. Full variable domain (missing parts from reference TRBV19 and TRBJ2-3): DGGITQSPKYLFRKEGQNVTLSCEQNLNHDAMYWYRQDPGQGLRLIYYSQIVNDFQKGDIAEGYSVSREKKESFPLTVTSAQKNPTAFYLCASSIDQGRNTDTQYFGPGTRLTVL.